Shown below are 3 T cell receptor beta chains from a single sample sequenced in a study of CD8+CD57+ T cells in acquired aplastic anemia. The authors sequenced patients whose flow cytometry had shown CD8+CD57+ cell expansion. Investigators profiled TCR beta VDJ and CDR3 from genomic DNA template. One entry per CDR3 protein results from TCRdb running MiXCR on the reads. Among under 150,000 distinct CDR3 sequences, almost 40% were seen once, and the ten largest hold approximately 2.6%. The sequenced material came from sorted CD4+, CD8+, or CD8+CD57+ T cells (not recorded which) from PBMCs. Receptors originate from a human donor with aplastic anemia.

This clonotype has just a few counts. The rearrangement joins TRBV19 to TRBJ1-6; a possible D gene is TRBD1 (6 bases). The germline gives CDR1 LNHDA, CDR2 SQIVND (reference sequence). V was clipped by 6 bases and J by 5 bases, with 8 bases between them. CDR3 size: 13 residues. The CDR3 nucleotides are TGTGCCAGTAGAGACAGGCATAATTCACCCCTCCACTTT. Protein product: CASRDRHNSPLHF.

This clonotype was detected only a few times. J is TRBJ1-1 and V is TRBV7-2; 12 bases agree with TRBD1. The CDR3 sequence is 17 residues long. Germline CDR1 SGHTA, CDR2 FQGNSA. J lost 3 bases, V lost 3 bases, and 8 bases had no gene match. CDR3 sequence reads: CASSFPRGQGADTEAFF. The CDR3 coding sequence is TGTGCCAGCAGCTTCCCCAGGGGACAGGGGGCGGACACTGAAGCTTTCTTT.

This clonotype was detected many times. The V and J genes are TRBV6-1 and TRBJ1-5, with D possibly TRBD1 on 6 matching bases. The CDR3 runs 14 residues. V was trimmed by 6 bases and J by 7 bases, leaving 16 bases between them. Per germline, CDR1 MNHNS and CDR2 SASEGT. The CDR3 sequence is CASSAQGWEQPQHF. Written as DNA, the CDR3 is TGTGCCAGCAGCGCTCAGGGGTGGGAACAGCCCCAGCATTTT.